This note documents a single TCR beta chain sequence. Its antigen is not identified. V shed 5 bases, J shed 1 base, and the junction held 5 bases outside the gene matches. This CDR3 contains 15 residues. CDR1 is SGHVS, CDR2 FNYEAQ, per germline. The sample is drawn from a study of identical twins. TCRdb reanalysed the 5' RACE reads using MiXCR and keeps one entry per CDR3 protein. The sample contains some 500,000 distinct CDR3 sequences, 13% to 15% of which appear only once. Study-level results: Conclusions rested on cross-sectional statistics rather than following the same donors. A lower insertion count was a feature of abundant cord blood beta clonotypes, with no such feature in memory repertoires.

These data were also filed under a second study, of yellow fever vaccine responses in identical twins.

This receptor was obtained from a woman between 18 and 30 years old in good health. The specimen was CD4+ T cells sorted from blood. V gene TRBV7-6 combines with J gene TRBJ2-7, with 10 bases fitting TRBD1. The DNA for the CDR3 is TGTGCCAGCAGCCCGGGACAGGGGTTTTCCTACGAGCAGTACTTC. It yields the protein CASSPGQGFSYEQYF.